This T cell receptor (beta chain) was recovered during a study of T cells in Graves' hyperthyroidism and ophthalmopathy. The source material, RNA transcripts, was used to amplify TCR beta CDR3 regions. When the TCR CDR3 underwent first-round RT-PCR, the HTBI primer set was used. In TCRdb, the multiplex PCR reads were re-called with MiXCR into one record per CDR3 protein. This sample has approximately 530,000 distinct CDR3 sequences, with just under 20% found just once. Study-wide results and limits: A model of 13 V-J pairs discriminated ophthalmopathy from stable hyperthyroidism. Most clonotypes expanded in thyroid above 0.001 were likewise present in blood. Model output signaled ophthalmopathy a median approximately six months ahead of onset.

Notes on this clonotype: The antigen is undetermined.

In germline, CDR1 is SEHNR, CDR2 FQNEAQ (reference sequence). The CDR3 is 17 amino acids. J gave up 4 bases and V 5 bases, and 9 bases lay outside the gene matches. The sequence was obtained from a man in his forties or fifties with Graves' ophthalmopathy. Material: blood. V and J are TRBV7-9 and TRBJ2-1, with 12 bases aligning to TRBD2. CDR3 in DNA: TGTGCCAGCAGCCCCCGCCGACTAGCGGGAGCATACAATGAGCAGTTCTTC. Its protein product is CASSPRRLAGAYNEQFF. Full variable domain (remainder filled in from reference TRBV7-9 and TRBJ2-1): DTGVSQNPRHKITKRGQNVTFRCDPISEHNRLYWYRQTLGQGPEFLTYFQNEAQLEKSRLLSDRFSAERPKGSFSTLEIQRTEQGDSAMYLCASSPRRLAGAYNEQFFGPGTRLTVL.